This is a list of T cell receptor beta chains from one sample in a study of blood T cell repertoires in COVID-19. Profiling relied on immunoSEQ multiplex PCR, and the TCRdb table lists in-frame clones only, not all of them. This table has 90,000 to 130,000 clones, over 80% appearing once. The sample consisted of peripheral blood. All receptors come from a woman in her 70s with acute or convalescent COVID-19. CDR3s include the opening cysteine and the closing phenylalanine or tryptophan. A D gene is named only where the DNA matches it firmly. Expanded clones get a size class; other rows say once, few or many, or leave the size out.

abundance	v_gene	d_gene	j_gene	CDR3aa	CDR3nt
NA	TRBV5-1	TRBD2	TRBJ2-3	CASSLSGTYTDTQYF	TGCGCCAGCAGCTTAAGCGGGACGTACACAGATACGCAGTATTTT
NA	TRBV18	NA	TRBJ2-5	CASSLQETQYF	TGTGCCAGCTCTCTCCAAGAGACCCAGTACTTC
NA	TRBV7-3	NA	TRBJ2-3	CASSLVGRTDTQYF	TGTGCCAGCAGCTTAGTGGGGAGGACAGATACGCAGTATTTT
NA	TRBV18	NA	TRBJ2-1	CASSPDRYNEQFF	TGTGCCAGCTCACCAGACAGGTACAATGAGCAGTTCTTC
NA	TRBV5-1	TRBD1	TRBJ2-7	CASSPGTGAYEQYF	TGCGCCAGCAGCCCAGGGACAGGTGCATACGAGCAGTACTTC
few	TRBV5-1	TRBD2	TRBJ2-7	CASSLDGTSWGEQYF	TGCGCCAGCAGCTTGGATGGGACTAGCTGGGGCGAGCAGTACTTC
once	TRBV28	TRBD1	TRBJ1-1	CASSLGQGEGNTEAFF	TGTGCCAGCAGTTTGGGGCAGGGGGAAGGAAACACTGAAGCTTTCTTT
NA	TRBV19	TRBD1	TRBJ1-4	CASSIGRGQTNEKLFF	TGTGCCAGTAGTATTGGTCGGGGACAGACTAATGAAAAACTGTTTTTT
NA	TRBV5-4	TRBD2	TRBJ2-1	CASSRQLAGGQNEQFF	TGTGCCAGCAGCCGGCAACTAGCGGGGGGCCAGAATGAGCAGTTCTTC
NA	TRBV20-1	TRBD1	TRBJ1-4	CSASSGQGNEKLFF	TGCAGTGCTAGTAGCGGACAGGGGAATGAAAAACTGTTTTTT
NA	TRBV19	TRBD2	TRBJ2-3	CASSLKGLAGADTQYF	TGTGCCAGTAGTTTAAAGGGACTAGCGGGAGCAGATACGCAGTATTTT
once	TRBV29-1	TRBD2	TRBJ2-1	CSVARGGVEQFF	TGCAGCGTTGCTCGGGGGGGCGTAGAGCAGTTCTTC
NA	TRBV29-1	NA	TRBJ2-7	CSVEDLIDYEQYF	TGCAGCGTTGAAGATCTGATAGACTACGAGCAGTACTTC
NA	TRBV7-9	TRBD1	TRBJ2-7	CASSWGQVGTGTYEQYF	TGTGCCAGCAGCTGGGGTCAGGTCGGGACAGGGACTTACGAGCAGTACTTC
NA	TRBV25-1	TRBD1	TRBJ1-2	CASSERTGANYGYTF	TGTGCCAGCAGTGAAAGGACAGGGGCTAACTATGGCTACACCTTC
NA	TRBV6-1	NA	TRBJ1-5	CASSEQTGNQPQHF	TGTGCCAGCAGTGAACAAACAGGGAATCAGCCCCAGCATTTT
NA	TRBV9	NA	TRBJ2-1	CASSVAGLNEQFF	TGTGCCAGCAGCGTAGCGGGACTCAATGAGCAGTTCTTC
NA	TRBV19	TRBD1	TRBJ2-3	CASSIERQGGDTQYF	TGTGCCAGTAGTATAGAAAGACAGGGGGGAGATACGCAGTATTTT
NA	TRBV28	NA	TRBJ1-1	CASRGANTEAFF	TGTGCCTCAAGGGGCGCGAACACTGAAGCTTTCTTT
NA	TRBV11-2	NA	TRBJ1-6	CASSLPAREASPLHF	TGTGCCAGCAGCTTACCGGCCAGGGAGGCTTCACCCCTCCACTTT
few	TRBV12-3/TRBV12-4	NA	TRBJ2-7	CASSPAGRGEQYF	TGTGCCAGCAGTCCCGCGGGTAGAGGGGAGCAGTACTTC
NA	TRBV7-8	NA	TRBJ1-1	CASSLALETEAFF	TGTGCCAGCAGCTTAGCATTAGAGACTGAAGCTTTCTTT
NA	TRBV11-3	NA	TRBJ1-6	CASSLSPLHF	TGTGCCAGCAGCCTATCACCCCTCCACTTT
NA	TRBV9	TRBD2	TRBJ2-3	CASNRLAGSADTQYF	TGTGCCAGCAACCGACTAGCGGGGTCGGCAGATACGCAGTATTTT
NA	TRBV27	NA	TRBJ2-1	CATPRLIEGVYNEQFF	TGTGCCACCCCACGTTTAATCGAGGGGGTCTACAATGAGCAGTTCTTC
NA	TRBV6-1	TRBD1	TRBJ2-7	CASSEMALSGTGSYEQYF	TGTGCCAGCAGTGAAATGGCCCTCTCCGGGACAGGATCCTACGAGCAGTACTTC
few	TRBV5-1	TRBD2	TRBJ2-5	CASSLAGRGARQETQYF	TGCGCCAGCAGCTTGGCCGGGCGGGGGGCCCGCCAAGAGACCCAGTACTTC
NA	TRBV10-3	NA	TRBJ2-7	CATEGGEYEQYF	TGTGCCACCGAGGGGGGGGAATACGAGCAGTACTTC
NA	TRBV7-9	TRBD1	TRBJ1-1	CASSHLPGQGNTEAFF	TGTGCCAGCAGCCACCTCCCGGGACAGGGGAACACTGAAGCTTTCTTT
NA	TRBV3-1/TRBV3-2	NA	TRBJ1-4	CASSQEVGATNEKLFF	TGTGCCAGCAGCCAAGAGGTGGGAGCAACTAATGAAAAACTGTTTTTT
NA	TRBV11-2	NA	TRBJ1-1	CASGRNTEAFF	TGTGCCAGCGGGCGGAACACTGAAGCTTTCTTT
few	TRBV2	NA	TRBJ2-2	CASVRRETAGELFF	TGTGCCAGCGTAAGGCGGGAAACTGCCGGGGAGCTGTTTTTT
NA	TRBV4-2	TRBD2	TRBJ2-1	CASSRSGTSDLLSSYNEQFF	TGTGCCAGCAGCCGGTCCGGGACTAGCGACCTTTTGAGCTCCTACAATGAGCAGTTCTTC
NA	TRBV2	TRBD1	TRBJ1-2	CASRGPFSPGQGYGYTF	TGTGCCAGCAGGGGCCCCTTCTCACCGGGACAGGGATATGGCTACACCTTC
NA	TRBV5-1	TRBD1	TRBJ2-2	CASSPGDRGLQNTGELFF	TGCGCCAGCAGCCCAGGGGACAGGGGGCTTCAGAACACCGGGGAGCTGTTTTTT
NA	TRBV7-9	NA	TRBJ1-1	CASSSNTNTEAFF	TGTGCCAGCAGCTCGAACACGAACACTGAAGCTTTCTTT
once	TRBV15	NA	TRBJ1-2	CATSRDRHGYTF	TGTGCCACCAGCAGAGATCGTCATGGCTACACCTTC
NA	TRBV4-1	NA	TRBJ2-2	CASSQGALANTGELFF	TGCGCCAGCAGCCAGGGGGCTCTAGCGAACACCGGGGAGCTGTTTTTT
once	TRBV2	NA	TRBJ1-1	CASSRGGNTEAFF	TGTGCCAGCAGCCGGGGGGGGAACACTGAAGCTTTCTTT
NA	TRBV5-1	NA	TRBJ2-7	CASSLGSVTYEQYF	TGCGCCAGCAGCTTGGGGTCAGTTACCTACGAGCAGTACTTC
NA	TRBV3-1/TRBV3-2	TRBD1	TRBJ2-1	CASSLGQGSYNEQFF	TGTGCCAGCAGCCTCGGACAGGGCTCCTACAATGAGCAGTTCTTC
NA	TRBV28	NA	TRBJ1-4	CASSLWRNEKLFF	TGTGCCAGCAGTTTATGGCGTAATGAAAAACTGTTTTTT
NA	TRBV6-5	NA	TRBJ1-3	CASSPGSGGNTIYF	TGTGCCAGCAGCCCAGGGTCGGGTGGAAACACCATATATTTT
NA	TRBV4-1	NA	TRBJ1-1	CASSQTGTEAFF	TGCGCCAGCAGCCAGACGGGGACTGAAGCTTTCTTT
once	TRBV5-6	NA	TRBJ1-1	CASGYGVSGMNTEAFF	TGTGCCAGCGGGTACGGGGTAAGTGGAATGAACACTGAAGCTTTCTTT
NA	TRBV11-1	TRBD1	TRBJ1-6	CASSAGQEHSPLHF	TGTGCCAGCAGCGCCGGACAGGAGCATTCACCCCTCCACTTT
NA	TRBV10-1	NA	TRBJ2-2	CASSDSPLNTGELFF	TGCGCCAGCTCCGACAGCCCCTTAAACACCGGGGAGCTGTTTTTT
NA	TRBV30	NA	TRBJ1-4	CAWRKGMGGFNEKLFF	TGTGCCTGGCGCAAAGGCATGGGGGGATTCAATGAAAAACTGTTTTTT
NA	TRBV3-1/TRBV3-2	TRBD2	TRBJ2-5	CASSQVDWRGGAKTQYF	TGTGCCAGCAGCCAAGTTGATTGGCGGGGGGGCGCAAAGACCCAGTACTTC
NA	TRBV6-1	NA	TRBJ1-5	CASESYSNQPQHF	TGTGCCAGCGAGAGCTATAGCAATCAGCCCCAGCATTTT
NA	TRBV4-1	TRBD1	TRBJ1-2	CASSLEGATPFAF	TGCGCCAGCAGCCTGGAGGGGGCTACACCGTTCGCCTTC
NA	TRBV5-1	NA	TRBJ2-3	CASSLGAPDTQYF	TGCGCCAGCAGCTTAGGGGCCCCCGATACGCAGTATTTT
NA	TRBV7-8	NA	TRBJ1-5	CASSLLQNSNQPQHF	TGTGCCAGCAGCCTATTACAGAATAGCAATCAGCCCCAGCATTTT